A single sample is the source of the 21 T cell receptor beta chains below, sequenced in a study of shared clonotypes between healthy human individuals. Here immunoSEQ multiplex PCR was the method, and the copy in TCRdb shows in-frame clones only, minus some. The sample lists some 2.1 million clones, roughly 94% occurring once. The specimen was naive CD4+ T cells sorted from blood. Subset specified: CD45RA+ positively selected. The receptors stem from a man in his late teens or twenties in good health.

Details on this clone: This specimen includes other DNA sequences encoding the same CDR3. The rearrangement joins TRBV6-1 to TRBJ2-7; no clear D. Germline values: CDR1 MNHNS, CDR2 SASEGT. The CDR3 totals 14 residues. The V gene lost 0 bases and the J gene lost 0 bases, with 6 bases spanning the gap. CDR3 protein: CASSEAGPSYEQYF. In DNA, the CDR3 is TGTGCCAGCAGTGAAGCCGGCCCCTCCTACGAGCAGTACTTC.

The rearrangement joins TRBV19 to TRBJ2-7; no reliable D call. V gave up 1 base and J gave up 0 bases, with 22 bases separating them. Germline loops: CDR1 LNHDA, CDR2 SQIVND (reference sequence). CDR3 length equals 19 residues. The CDR3 DNA reads as TGTGCCAGTAGTATAGCCTCAATCGGGTCTGGTGGTTACTCCTACGAGCAGTACTTC. Translating gives CASSIASIGSGGYSYEQYF.

The chain links TRBV6-1 to TRBJ2-1, with D unresolved. Trimming pared 2 bases from V and 6 bases from J, leaving 14 bases between. The germline gives CDR1 MNHNS, CDR2 SASEGT. The length of the CDR3 is 15 residues. The CDR3 sequence is CASSEFEGIPNEQFF. The CDR3 DNA reads as TGTGCCAGCAGTGAATTTGAAGGAATCCCCAATGAGCAGTTCTTC.

CDR3 protein: CASSPKRDRSYEQYF. CDR3 nucleotide sequence: TGTGCCAGCAGCCCAAAGCGGGACAGGTCCTACGAGCAGTACTTC. The V and J genes are TRBV7-2 and TRBJ2-7, with TRBD1 as a possible D gene (8 bases). The CDR3 covers 15 residues. Looked up from germline, CDR1 is SGHTA and CDR2 is FQGNSA. V was shortened by 5 bases and J by 1 base, with 15 bases between the two germline ends.

The rearrangement links TRBV5-1 to TRBJ2-2, with D uncertain. V gave up 4 bases and J gave up 8 bases, with 18 bases separating them. This CDR3 contains 15 residues. Per the germline V gene, CDR1 is SGHRS and CDR2 is YFSETQ. The CDR3 DNA reads TGCGCCAGCAGCCCGCTTCAGGACCCCAAGGGGGAGCTGTTTTTT. Its protein product is CASSPLQDPKGELFF.

The chain is built from TRBV30 and TRBJ1-6, with D perhaps TRBD1 (6 bases). With 3 bases removed from V and 8 bases from J, the gap between germline ends came to 14 bases. In germline, CDR1 is GTSNPN, CDR2 SVGIG (reference sequence). The CDR3 covers 14 residues. The CDR3 DNA sequence: TGTGCCTGGAGATTGAAACAGGGTCATTCACCCCTCCACTTT. Translation: CAWRLKQGHSPLHF.

The rearrangement joins TRBV10-1 to TRBJ2-4; 10 nucleotides align to TRBD2. The CDR3 loop spans 19 amino acids. Germline-derived CDR1 and CDR2 are WNHNN and SYGVQD (reference sequence). The junction had 14 bases not matched to a gene; V was cut back by 5 bases and J by 1 base. DNA of the CDR3: TGCGCCAGCAGTCCCGGGGGAGCGGGAGGGCCATTTGCCAAAAACATTCAGTACTTC. Amino acids: CASSPGGAGGPFAKNIQYF.

For this clone: With a much larger clone just one base away, this may be a read error. This chain uses TRBV30 with TRBJ1-1, with D uncertain. The CDR3 has 12 amino acids. Trimming removed 8 bases at V and 2 bases at J, with 12 bases between. CDR1 is GTSNPN and CDR2 is SVGIG in the germline V gene (reference sequence). CDR3 sequence: CARILPNTEAFF. DNA for the CDR3: TGTGCCCGGATTCTACCTAACACTGAAGCTTTCTTT.

The V gene is TRBV5-1, the J gene TRBJ1-4; no reliable D call. Trimming left V 0 bases short and J 3 bases short, with 6 bases between. Germline V lookup: CDR1 SGHRS, CDR2 YFSETQ. This CDR3 region has 14 residues. CDR3 DNA sequence: TGCGCCAGCAGCTTGGACGGACCTAATGAAAAACTGTTTTTT. This codes for CASSLDGPNEKLFF.

In this sample, this clone turned up once. The chain employs TRBV15 and TRBJ2-7; 8 positions match TRBD2. With 6 bases clipped from V and 0 bases from J, the junction kept 4 bases outside the gene matches. Per germline, CDR1 LNHNV and CDR2 YYDKDF (reference sequence). The CDR3 runs to 14 residues. CDR3 sequence: CATRVSGNSYEQYF. For the CDR3, the DNA is TGTGCCACCAGAGTTAGCGGGAACTCCTACGAGCAGTACTTC.

V usage is TRBV5-5 and J usage is TRBJ1-2, with a weak D call TRBD1 (6 bases). This CDR3 region has 14 residues. Trimming took 3 bases from V and 8 from J, leaving 17 bases between them. Germline-derived CDR1 and CDR2 are SGHKS and YYEKEE (reference sequence). CDR3: CASSSGQNHWGYTF. The CDR3 DNA follows: TGTGCCAGCAGCTCCGGACAGAACCATTGGGGCTACACCTTC.

This rearrangement joins TRBV11-3 to TRBJ2-7; TRBD2 matches 7 bases. The junction had 4 bases not matched to a gene; V was cut back by 5 bases and J by 6 bases. Germline V CDR1 and CDR2: SGHNT, YENEEA. This CDR3 is 12 amino acids long. This CDR3 reads CASSTSEGEQYF. In DNA, the CDR3 is TGTGCCAGCAGCACTAGCGAGGGCGAGCAGTACTTC.

The CDR3 sequence: CASSFASQETQYF. The CDR3 nucleotides are TGCGCCAGCAGCTTTGCCAGCCAAGAGACCCAGTACTTC. This chain uses TRBV5-1 with TRBJ2-5; D is unclear. Germline values: CDR1 SGHRS, CDR2 YFSETQ. V was pared by 2 bases and J by 1 base, with 6 bases between. The CDR3 extends over 13 amino acids.

V and J are TRBV7-9 and TRBJ1-2; TRBD1 agrees at 10 bases. The V gene end was trimmed by 1 base and the J gene end by 6 bases; junction bases not matched to a gene: 11. Germline V gene lookup returns CDR1 SEHNR and CDR2 FQNEAQ (reference sequence). The CDR3 spans 17 residues. The CDR3 DNA follows: TGTGCCAGCAGCTTAGGGTGGGACAGGGGTTTGATGGATGGCTACACCTTC. Encoded protein: CASSLGWDRGLMDGYTF.

The count of this clone is one. CDR3 loop: CASSLASGGEQFF. The CDR3, as DNA: TGTGCCAGCAGCTTAGCCTCCGGCGGTGAGCAGTTCTTC. The chain recombines TRBV7-9 with TRBJ2-1; D gene ambiguous. The CDR3 length is 13 residues. Germline V gives CDR1 SEHNR, CDR2 FQNEAQ (reference sequence). V lost 0 bases to trimming and J lost 9 bases, with 9 bases between them.

A single count supports this clone. V usage is TRBV5-1 and J usage is TRBJ2-3; 9 positions agree with TRBD2. The V segment lost 5 bases and the J segment 2 bases; nucleotides outside the gene matches: 6. CDR1 SGHRS and CDR2 YFSETQ come from the germline V gene. The CDR3 length is 15 residues. The CDR3 region is CASSSSGSPTDTQYF. As DNA, the CDR3 is TGCGCCAGCAGTAGTAGCGGGAGCCCCACAGATACGCAGTATTTT.

This chain joins TRBV25-1 and TRBJ2-5; a weak D match, TRBD2 (6 bases). This CDR3 is built from 12 residues. V was pared by 2 bases and J by 8 bases, with 9 bases between. The V gene's germline CDR1 is MGHDK and CDR2 SYGVNS. CDR3 sequence: CASSEAGNTQYF. DNA for the CDR3: TGTGCCAGCAGTGAAGCGGGAAACACCCAGTACTTC.

The V gene is TRBV6-1, the J gene TRBJ1-4; possibly TRBD1 for D (6 bases). The CDR3 spans 14 residues. CDR1 MNHNS and CDR2 SASEGT come from the germline V gene. Trimming shortened V by 5 bases and J by 7 bases, and 14 bases separated the two germline ends. The CDR3 bases are TGTGCCAGCAGTCAAGGGGGGCTGGGTGAAAAACTGTTTTTT. This translates into CASSQGGLGEKLFF.

This chain links TRBV7-2 with TRBJ1-2; D unresolved. Germline assignment: CDR1 SGHTA and CDR2 FQGNSA. Trimming cost V 1 base and J 5 bases, with 8 bases left between them. This CDR3 is 13 amino acids long. In DNA form, the CDR3 reads TGTGCCAGCAGCTTAGACAACAGTTATGGCTACACCTTC. Encoded protein: CASSLDNSYGYTF.

V usage is TRBV30 and J usage is TRBJ1-2; D gene unclear. The CDR3 extends over 15 amino acids. Trimming left V 5 bases short and J 0 bases short, with 16 bases between. Germline CDR1 reads GTSNPN; CDR2 reads SVGIG (reference sequence). The CDR3 coding sequence is TGTGCCTGGGACGGACGTCAGACGGCTAACTATGGCTACACCTTC. Amino acids: CAWDGRQTANYGYTF.

The genes are TRBV6-5 and TRBJ2-7, with a weak D call TRBD1 (5 bases). Germline lookup yields CDR1 MNHEY and CDR2 SVGAGI. V was pared by 2 bases and J by 1 base, with 9 bases between. This CDR3 is 14 amino acids long. The CDR3 nucleotides read TGTGCCAGCAGTTACACGACAGATTCCTACGAGCAGTACTTC. This codes for CASSYTTDSYEQYF.